Listed below are T cell receptor beta chains from one sample, sequenced in a study of cytotoxic CD8 clonotypes in ibrutinib-treated CLL. Profiling relied on immunoSEQ multiplex PCR, and the TCRdb table lists in-frame clones only, not all of them. The table lists 130,000 or so clones, 84% of them singletons. The specimen comprised PBMCs, sampled after 24 months of ibrutinib treatment. These receptors were taken from a human donor with chronic lymphocytic leukemia. Each CDR3 is given with its conserved first and last residue. D genes are given only for firm matches. Some rows have no size entry. The others give once, few or many, or a class for an expanded clone.

J: TRBJ2-5; V: TRBV5-1; size: .; D: .; CDR3: CACSLRTEGTQYF; DNA: TGCGCCTGCAGCTTGAGGACTGAAGGGACCCAGTACTTC
J: TRBJ1-1; V: TRBV2; size: .; D: .; CDR3: CASSLSYTNTEAFF; DNA: TGTGCCAGCAGCCTTAGCTACACCAACACTGAAGCTTTCTTT
J: TRBJ2-1; V: TRBV5-1; size: .; D: TRBD1; CDR3: CASSLGQGNEQFF; DNA: TGCGCCAGCAGCTTGGGACAGGGCAATGAGCAGTTCTTC
J: TRBJ2-7; V: TRBV30; size: .; D: TRBD1; CDR3: CAWSITGTGIEQYF; DNA: TGTGCCTGGAGTATAACCGGGACAGGGATCGAGCAGTACTTC
J: TRBJ2-5; V: TRBV4-2; size: .; D: TRBD2; CDR3: CASSPRSGEGTQYF; DNA: TGTGCCAGCAGCCCACGGAGCGGGGAAGGGACCCAGTACTTC
J: TRBJ1-5; V: TRBV7-2; size: .; D: .; CDR3: CASSAGGQNNQPQHF; DNA: TGTGCCAGCAGCGCCGGAGGTCAGAACAATCAGCCCCAGCATTTT
J: TRBJ2-2; V: TRBV19; size: .; D: TRBD1; CDR3: CASMGQGANTGELFF; DNA: TGTGCCAGTATGGGGCAGGGGGCGAACACCGGGGAGCTGTTTTTT
J: TRBJ2-1; V: TRBV27; size: once; D: TRBD2; CDR3: CASTRTGLAGGYNEQFF; DNA: TGTGCCAGCACACGGACTGGACTAGCGGGGGGATACAATGAGCAGTTCTTC
J: TRBJ1-6; V: TRBV14; size: .; D: TRBD1; CDR3: CASSQDRGQGNVGNPSAPLHF; DNA: TGTGCCAGCAGCCAAGATAGGGGACAGGGGAACGTCGGAAACCCATCAGCACCCCTCCACTTT
J: TRBJ1-1; V: TRBV5-5; size: .; D: .; CDR3: CASSSRGGGNTEAFF; DNA: TGTGCCAGCAGCTCCCGGGGCGGGGGGAACACTGAAGCTTTCTTT
J: TRBJ1-2; V: TRBV5-1; size: .; D: TRBD1; CDR3: CASSLGQGMSFYTF; DNA: TGCGCCAGCAGCTTGGGACAGGGGATGTCGTTCTACACCTTC
J: TRBJ2-3; V: TRBV6-5; size: once; D: .; CDR3: CASSIDTSTDTQYF; DNA: TGTGCCAGCAGCATAGACACGAGCACAGATACGCAGTATTTT
J: TRBJ1-5; V: TRBV10-3; size: .; D: TRBD1; CDR3: CAISDRQGGSNQPQHF; DNA: TGTGCCATCAGTGACCGACAGGGGGGGAGCAATCAGCCCCAGCATTTT
J: TRBJ1-1; V: TRBV9; size: .; D: TRBD1; CDR3: CASSGTGGTEAFF; DNA: TGTGCCAGCAGCGGGACAGGGGGCACTGAAGCTTTCTTT
J: TRBJ2-2; V: TRBV10-3; size: .; D: .; CDR3: CAITANTGELFF; DNA: TGTGCCATAACCGCAAACACCGGGGAGCTGTTTTTT
J: TRBJ1-5; V: TRBV2; size: .; D: .; CDR3: CASTPGNSNQPQHF; DNA: TGTGCCAGCACACCAGGGAATAGCAATCAGCCCCAGCATTTT
J: TRBJ1-5; V: TRBV7-2; size: .; D: .; CDR3: CASSLAGDSNQPQHF; DNA: TGTGCCAGCAGCTTAGCTGGGGATAGCAATCAGCCCCAGCATTTT